What follows describes a single TCR beta chain. V lost 6 bases and J lost 4; bases outside the gene matches: 3. Germline V gene lookup returns CDR1 MNHEY and CDR2 SVGAGI. The CDR3 loop spans 15 amino acids. These data originate in a study of T cell changes during pregnancy in multiple sclerosis. The repertoire was sequenced with immunoSEQ multiplex PCR; TCRdb's copy has only in-frame clones and lacks some. This sample carries 35,000 to 40,000 clones, 92% of them seen once, and the ten largest clones take roughly 5%. The origin of this receptor is a female donor with multiple sclerosis, enrolled in a pregnancy study. The sequencing here drew on CD8+ T cells from peripheral blood mononuclear cells, taken in the third trimester of pregnancy. This sequence joins TRBV6-5 and TRBJ2-1; 13 bases are a match to TRBD2. Here the CDR3 reads CASSQGLAGYNEQFF. In DNA, the CDR3 is TGTGCCAGCAGCCAGGGACTAGCGGGATACAATGAGCAGTTCTTC.